This T cell receptor beta chain was obtained from a study of response to subunit inactivated influenza vaccine. Study-wide findings and caveats: It was the authors' suggestion that each seasonal influenza vaccination recruits few new T cells.

TCRdb ran MiXCR on the RT-PCR reads and lists one entry per CDR3 protein. The repertoire includes 500,000 or so distinct CDR3 sequences, approximately 15% of them detected once, and 3% sits in the top ten. Note on this clonotype: Its cognate antigen is unknown.

The CDR3 length is 14 residues. Germline loops: CDR1 MNHEY, CDR2 SVGEGT. V shed 2 bases and J shed 6 bases, with 10 bases lying between them. The chain combines TRBV6-2 or TRBV6-3 with TRBJ2-2; D gene ambiguous. This sequence was found in a man aged 45-69 years who received an inactivated influenza vaccine. This specimen consisted of CD4+ T cells sorted from PBMCs, obtained around 25 months after vaccination. In DNA, the CDR3 is TGTGCCAGCAGTTACGTCCAGTCTTCCGGGGAGCTGTTTTTT. The encoded protein is CASSYVQSSGELFF.